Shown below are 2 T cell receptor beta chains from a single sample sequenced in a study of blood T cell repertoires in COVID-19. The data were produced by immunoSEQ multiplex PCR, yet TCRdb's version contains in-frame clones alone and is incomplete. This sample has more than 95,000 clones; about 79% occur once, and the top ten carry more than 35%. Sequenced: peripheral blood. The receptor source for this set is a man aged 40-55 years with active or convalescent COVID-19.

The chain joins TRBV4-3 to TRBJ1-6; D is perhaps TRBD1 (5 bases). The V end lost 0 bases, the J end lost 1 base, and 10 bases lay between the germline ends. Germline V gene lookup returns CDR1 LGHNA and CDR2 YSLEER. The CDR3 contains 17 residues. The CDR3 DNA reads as TGCGCCAGCAGCCAAGATCAGGGTGGGTCCTATAATTCACCCCTCCACTTT. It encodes CASSQDQGGSYNSPLHF.

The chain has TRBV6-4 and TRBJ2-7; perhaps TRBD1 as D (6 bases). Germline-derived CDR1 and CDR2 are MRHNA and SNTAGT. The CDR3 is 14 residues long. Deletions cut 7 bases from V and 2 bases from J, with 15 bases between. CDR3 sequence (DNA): TGTGCCAGCAAGAGGGGGACCCCTCCCTACGAGCAGTACTTC. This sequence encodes CASKRGTPPYEQYF.